Sequencing of this T cell receptor (beta chain) was carried out in a study of T cell responses to AZD1222 COVID-19 vaccine. The protocol was immunoSEQ multiplex PCR, while the TCRdb copy is restricted to in-frame clones and leaves out a portion. The sample consists of some 140,000 clones, less than 90% of them appearing once. The CDR3 loop spans 15 amino acids. Germline lookup yields CDR1 MDHEN and CDR2 SYDVKM. With 7 bases clipped from V and 5 bases from J, the junction kept 12 bases outside the gene matches. The chain couples TRBV28 to TRBJ2-7; 9 bases agree with TRBD1. Sample: peripheral blood, taken on day 0 of AZD1222 vaccination. This clonotype was sampled from an adult in good health. Here the CDR3 DNA reads TGTGCCAGCACCATAACGGGACAGGGATCAAACGAGCAGTACTTC. As protein: CASTITGQGSNEQYF.